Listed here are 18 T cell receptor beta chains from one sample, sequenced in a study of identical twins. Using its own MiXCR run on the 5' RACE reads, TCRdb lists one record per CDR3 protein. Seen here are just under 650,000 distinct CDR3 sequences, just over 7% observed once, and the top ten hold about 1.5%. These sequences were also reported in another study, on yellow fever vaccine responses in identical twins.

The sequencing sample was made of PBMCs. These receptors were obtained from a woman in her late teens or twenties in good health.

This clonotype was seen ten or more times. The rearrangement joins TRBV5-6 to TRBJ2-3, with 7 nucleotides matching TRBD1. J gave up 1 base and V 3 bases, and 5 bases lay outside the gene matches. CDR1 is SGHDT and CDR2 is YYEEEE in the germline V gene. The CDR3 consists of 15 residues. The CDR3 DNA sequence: TGTGCCAGCAGCTCATTAGGGGGCGGCACAGATACGCAGTATTTT. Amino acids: CASSSLGGGTDTQYF.

Here the CDR3 DNA reads TGCGCCAGCAGTGTGACCCTAGCGGGAGTGGGAGAGACCCAGTACTTC. Translating gives CASSVTLAGVGETQYF. The rearrangement uses TRBV5-1 and TRBJ2-5; TRBD2 agrees at 10 bases. The length of the CDR3 is 16 residues. Germline CDR1 and CDR2: SGHRS and YFSETQ. Trimming took 5 bases from V and 4 from J; bases not matched to a gene: 11.

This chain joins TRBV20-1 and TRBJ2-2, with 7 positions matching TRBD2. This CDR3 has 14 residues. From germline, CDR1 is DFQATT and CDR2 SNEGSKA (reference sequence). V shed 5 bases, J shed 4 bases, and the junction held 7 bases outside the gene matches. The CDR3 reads CSARDYTTTGELFF. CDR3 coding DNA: TGCAGTGCTCGGGACTACACGACCACCGGGGAGCTGTTTTTT.

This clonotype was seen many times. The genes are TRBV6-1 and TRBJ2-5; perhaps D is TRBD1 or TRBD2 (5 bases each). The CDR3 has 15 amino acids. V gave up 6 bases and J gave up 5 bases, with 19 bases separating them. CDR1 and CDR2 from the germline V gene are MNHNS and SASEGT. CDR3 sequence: CASRTRDPSGETQYF. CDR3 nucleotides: TGTGCCAGCAGAACCCGGGACCCTTCGGGGGAGACCCAGTACTTC.

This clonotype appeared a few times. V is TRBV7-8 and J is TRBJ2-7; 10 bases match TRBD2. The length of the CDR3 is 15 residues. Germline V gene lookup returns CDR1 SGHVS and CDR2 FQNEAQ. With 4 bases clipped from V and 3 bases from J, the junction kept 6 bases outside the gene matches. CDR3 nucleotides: TGTGCCAGCAGCTACGAGACTAGCGGGCACTACGAGCAGTACTTC. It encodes CASSYETSGHYEQYF. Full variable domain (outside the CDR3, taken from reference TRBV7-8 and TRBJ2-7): GAGVSQSPRYKVAKRGQDVALRCDPISGHVSLFWYQQALGQGPEFLTYFQNEAQLDKSGLPSDRFFAERPEGSVSTLKIQRTQQEDSAVYLCASSYETSGHYEQYFGPGTRLTVT.

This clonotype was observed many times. The CDR3 sequence: CASGWRSYNEQFF. For the CDR3, the DNA is TGTGCCAGCGGGTGGCGGAGCTACAATGAGCAGTTCTTC. This rearrangement joins TRBV6-6 to TRBJ2-1, with D unclear. From germline, CDR1 is MNHNY and CDR2 SVGAGI (reference sequence). The V gene lost 8 bases and the J gene lost 3 bases, with 11 bases spanning the gap. The CDR3 sequence is 13 residues long.

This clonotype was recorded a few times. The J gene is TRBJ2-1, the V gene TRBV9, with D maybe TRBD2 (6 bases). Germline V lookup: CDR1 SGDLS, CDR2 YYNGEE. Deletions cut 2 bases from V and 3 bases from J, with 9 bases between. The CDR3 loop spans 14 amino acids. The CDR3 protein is CASSVGSGYNEQFF. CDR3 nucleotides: TGTGCCAGCAGCGTCGGTAGCGGCTACAATGAGCAGTTCTTC.

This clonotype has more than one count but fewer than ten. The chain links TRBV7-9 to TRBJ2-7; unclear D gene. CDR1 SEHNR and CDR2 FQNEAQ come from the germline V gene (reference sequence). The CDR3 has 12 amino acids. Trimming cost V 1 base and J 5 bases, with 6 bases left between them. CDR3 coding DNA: TGTGCCAGCAGCTTAGGCATGGACGAGCAGTACTTC. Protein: CASSLGMDEQYF.

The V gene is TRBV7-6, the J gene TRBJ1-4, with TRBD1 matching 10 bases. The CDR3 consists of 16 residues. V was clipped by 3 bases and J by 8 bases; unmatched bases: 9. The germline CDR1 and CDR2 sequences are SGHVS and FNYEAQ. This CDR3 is CASSLGQGKEMEKLFF. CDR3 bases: TGTGCCAGCAGCTTGGGACAGGGGAAAGAAATGGAAAAACTGTTTTTT.

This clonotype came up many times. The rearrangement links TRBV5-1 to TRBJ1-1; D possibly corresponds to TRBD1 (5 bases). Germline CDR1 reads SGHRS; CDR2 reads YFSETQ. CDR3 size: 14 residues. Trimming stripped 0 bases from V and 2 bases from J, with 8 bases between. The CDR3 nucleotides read TGCGCCAGCAGCTTGGACAGGCAAAACACTGAAGCTTTCTTT. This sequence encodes CASSLDRQNTEAFF. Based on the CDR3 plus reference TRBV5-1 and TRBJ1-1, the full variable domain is KAGVTQTPRYLIKTRGQQVTLSCSPISGHRSVSWYQQTPGQGLQFLFEYFSETQRNKGNFPGRFSGRQFSNSRSEMNVSTLELGDSALYLCASSLDRQNTEAFFGQGTRLTVV.

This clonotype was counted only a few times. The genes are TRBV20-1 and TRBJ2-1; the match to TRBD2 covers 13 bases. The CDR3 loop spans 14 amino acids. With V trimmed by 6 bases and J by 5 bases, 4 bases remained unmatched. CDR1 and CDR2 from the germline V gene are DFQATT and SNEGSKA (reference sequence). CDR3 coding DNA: TGCAGTGCCTCGGGACTAGCGGGGAACAATGAGCAGTTCTTC. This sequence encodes CSASGLAGNNEQFF.

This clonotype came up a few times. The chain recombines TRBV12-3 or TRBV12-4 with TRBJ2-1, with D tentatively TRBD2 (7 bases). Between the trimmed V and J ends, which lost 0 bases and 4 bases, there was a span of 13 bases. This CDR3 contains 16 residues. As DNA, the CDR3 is TGTGCCAGCAGTTTAGCGACGGGGGGCCGTTACAATGAGCAGTTCTTC. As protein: CASSLATGGRYNEQFF.

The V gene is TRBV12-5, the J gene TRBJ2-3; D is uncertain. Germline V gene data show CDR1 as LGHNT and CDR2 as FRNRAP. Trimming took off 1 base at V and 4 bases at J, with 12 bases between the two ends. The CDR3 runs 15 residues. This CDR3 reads CASGLGTISPDTQYF. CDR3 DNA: TGTGCTAGTGGTTTGGGCACTATCTCCCCAGATACGCAGTATTTT.

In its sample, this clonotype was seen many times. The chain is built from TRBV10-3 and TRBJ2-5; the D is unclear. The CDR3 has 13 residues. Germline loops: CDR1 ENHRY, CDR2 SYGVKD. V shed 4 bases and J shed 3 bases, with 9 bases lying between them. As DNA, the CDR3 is TGTGCCATCAGTGGGAGACAAGAAGAGACCCAGTACTTC. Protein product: CAISGRQEETQYF.

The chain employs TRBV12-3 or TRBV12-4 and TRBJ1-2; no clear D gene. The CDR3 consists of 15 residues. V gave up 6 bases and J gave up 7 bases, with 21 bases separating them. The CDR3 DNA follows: TGTGCCAGCAGCCCTACGAGGGATACGTCCGGTGGCTACACCTTC. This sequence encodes CASSPTRDTSGGYTF.

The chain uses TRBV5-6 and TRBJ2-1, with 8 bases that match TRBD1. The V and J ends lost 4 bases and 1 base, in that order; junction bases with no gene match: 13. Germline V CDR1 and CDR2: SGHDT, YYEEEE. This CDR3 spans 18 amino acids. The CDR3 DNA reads TGTGCCAGCAGCCCGCGGGACAGGTGCTTCGGGTCCTACAATGAGCAGTTCTTC. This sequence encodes CASSPRDRCFGSYNEQFF.

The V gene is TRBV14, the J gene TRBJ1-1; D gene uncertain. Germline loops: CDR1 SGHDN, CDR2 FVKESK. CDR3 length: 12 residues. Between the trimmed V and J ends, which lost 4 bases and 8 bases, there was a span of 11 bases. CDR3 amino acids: CASSPSDGEAFF. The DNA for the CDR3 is TGTGCCAGCAGCCCCAGTGACGGGGAAGCTTTCTTT.

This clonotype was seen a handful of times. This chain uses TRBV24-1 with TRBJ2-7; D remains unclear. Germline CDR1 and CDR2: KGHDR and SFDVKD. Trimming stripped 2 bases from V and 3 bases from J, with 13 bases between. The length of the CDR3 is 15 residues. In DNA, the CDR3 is TGTGCCACCAGTGATTCACACTCTCACAGCTACGAGCAGTACGTC. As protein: CATSDSHSHSYEQYV.